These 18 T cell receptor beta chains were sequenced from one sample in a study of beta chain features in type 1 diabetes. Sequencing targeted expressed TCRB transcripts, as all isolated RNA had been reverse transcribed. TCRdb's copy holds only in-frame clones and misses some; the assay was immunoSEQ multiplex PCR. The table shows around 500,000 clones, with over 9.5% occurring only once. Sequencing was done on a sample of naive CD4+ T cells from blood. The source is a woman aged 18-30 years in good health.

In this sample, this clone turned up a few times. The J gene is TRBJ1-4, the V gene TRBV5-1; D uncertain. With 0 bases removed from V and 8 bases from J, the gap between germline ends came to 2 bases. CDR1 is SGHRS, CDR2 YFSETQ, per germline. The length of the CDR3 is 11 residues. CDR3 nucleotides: TGCGCCAGCAGCTTGGGAGAAAAACTGTTTTTT. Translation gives CASSLGEKLFF.

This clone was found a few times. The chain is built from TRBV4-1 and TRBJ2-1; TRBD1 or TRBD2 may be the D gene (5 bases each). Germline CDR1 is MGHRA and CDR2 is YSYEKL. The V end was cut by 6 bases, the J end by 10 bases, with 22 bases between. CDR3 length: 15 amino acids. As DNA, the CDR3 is TGCGCCAGCAGAAACCCGGGACCGCGCAGGGAAGAGCAGTTCTTC. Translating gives CASRNPGPRREEQFF.

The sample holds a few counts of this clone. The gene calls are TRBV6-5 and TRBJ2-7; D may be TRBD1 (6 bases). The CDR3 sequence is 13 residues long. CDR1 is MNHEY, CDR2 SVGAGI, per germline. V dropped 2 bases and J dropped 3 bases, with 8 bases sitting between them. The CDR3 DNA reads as TGTGCCAGCAGTTACGGACAGAACTACGAGCAGTACTTC. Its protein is CASSYGQNYEQYF.

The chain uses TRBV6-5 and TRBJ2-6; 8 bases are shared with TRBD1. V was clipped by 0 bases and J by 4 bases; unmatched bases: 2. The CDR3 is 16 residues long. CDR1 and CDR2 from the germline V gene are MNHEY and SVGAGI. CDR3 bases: TGTGCCAGCAGTTACTCGACAGGGGCAGGGGCCAACGTCCTGACTTTC. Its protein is CASSYSTGAGANVLTF.

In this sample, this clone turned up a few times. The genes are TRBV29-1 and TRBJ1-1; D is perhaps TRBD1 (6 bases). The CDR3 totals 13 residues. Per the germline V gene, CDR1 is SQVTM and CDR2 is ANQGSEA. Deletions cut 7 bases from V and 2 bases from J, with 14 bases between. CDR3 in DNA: TGCAGCGGACGGTGGACAGCAAACACTGAAGCTTTCTTT. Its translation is CSGRWTANTEAFF.

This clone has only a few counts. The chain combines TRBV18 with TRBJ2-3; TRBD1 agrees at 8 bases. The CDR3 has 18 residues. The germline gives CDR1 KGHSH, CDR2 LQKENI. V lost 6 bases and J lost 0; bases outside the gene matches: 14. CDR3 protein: CASSTENQTGASTDTQYF. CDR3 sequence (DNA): TGTGCCAGCTCCACCGAAAACCAGACAGGGGCGAGCACAGATACGCAGTATTTT. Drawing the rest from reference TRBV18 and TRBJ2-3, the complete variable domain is NAGVMQNPRHLVRRRGQEARLRCSPMKGHSHVYWYRQLPEEGLKFMVYLQKENIIDESGMPKERFSAEFPKEGPSILRIQQVVRGDSAAYFCASSTENQTGASTDTQYFGPGTRLTVL.

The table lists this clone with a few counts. For the CDR3, the DNA is TGTGCCAGCAGCAAAGGGGTAAGCTCCTACAATGAGCAGTTCTTC. Amino acids: CASSKGVSSYNEQFF. The gene calls are TRBV5-8 and TRBJ2-1, with D perhaps matching TRBD1 (5 bases). The CDR3 covers 15 residues. The V gene lost 4 bases and the J gene lost 0 bases, with 11 bases spanning the gap. Germline assignment: CDR1 SGHTS and CDR2 YDEGEE.

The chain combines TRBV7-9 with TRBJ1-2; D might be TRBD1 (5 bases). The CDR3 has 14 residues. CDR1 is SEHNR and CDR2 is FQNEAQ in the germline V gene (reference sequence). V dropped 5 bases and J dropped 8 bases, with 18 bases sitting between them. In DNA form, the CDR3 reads TGTGCCAGCAGCCAAAAAGGGGAGACAGTGGGCTACACCTTC. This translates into CASSQKGETVGYTF. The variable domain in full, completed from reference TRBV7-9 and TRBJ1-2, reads DTGVSQNPRHKITKRGQNVTFRCDPISEHNRLYWYRQTLGQGPEFLTYFQNEAQLEKSRLLSDRFSAERPKGSFSTLEIQRTEQGDSAMYLCASSQKGETVGYTFGSGTRLTVV.

The CDR3: CAWSRTSGEKNTGELFF. CDR3 bases: TGTGCCTGGAGCAGGACTAGCGGGGAAAAGAACACCGGGGAGCTGTTTTTT. The chain employs TRBV30 and TRBJ2-2, with 12 bases matching TRBD2. CDR1 and CDR2 from the germline V gene are GTSNPN and SVGIG (reference sequence). The CDR3 spans 17 residues. V gave up 3 bases and J gave up 1 base; unmatched junction bases: 6.

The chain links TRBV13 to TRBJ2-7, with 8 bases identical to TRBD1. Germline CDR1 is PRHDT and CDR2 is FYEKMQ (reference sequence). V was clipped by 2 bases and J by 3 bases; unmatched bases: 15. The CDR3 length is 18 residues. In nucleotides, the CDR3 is TGTGCCAGCAGCTTATTAGCAGGGGGCGGTTATCAATACTACGAGCAGTACTTC. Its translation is CASSLLAGGGYQYYEQYF.

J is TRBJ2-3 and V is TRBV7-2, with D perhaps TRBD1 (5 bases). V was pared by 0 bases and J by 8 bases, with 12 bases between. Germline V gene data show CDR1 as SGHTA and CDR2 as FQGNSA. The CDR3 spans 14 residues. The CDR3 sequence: CASSLALQGGTQYF. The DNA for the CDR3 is TGTGCCAGCAGCTTAGCGCTTCAGGGTGGTACGCAGTATTTT.

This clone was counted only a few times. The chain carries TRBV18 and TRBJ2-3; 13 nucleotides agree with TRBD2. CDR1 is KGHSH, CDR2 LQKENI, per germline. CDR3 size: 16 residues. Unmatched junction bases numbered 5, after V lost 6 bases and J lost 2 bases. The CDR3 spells CASSTSGGTITDTQYF. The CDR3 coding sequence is TGTGCCAGCTCGACTAGCGGGGGGACGATCACAGATACGCAGTATTTT. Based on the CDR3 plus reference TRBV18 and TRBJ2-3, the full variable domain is NAGVMQNPRHLVRRRGQEARLRCSPMKGHSHVYWYRQLPEEGLKFMVYLQKENIIDESGMPKERFSAEFPKEGPSILRIQQVVRGDSAAYFCASSTSGGTITDTQYFGPGTRLTVL.

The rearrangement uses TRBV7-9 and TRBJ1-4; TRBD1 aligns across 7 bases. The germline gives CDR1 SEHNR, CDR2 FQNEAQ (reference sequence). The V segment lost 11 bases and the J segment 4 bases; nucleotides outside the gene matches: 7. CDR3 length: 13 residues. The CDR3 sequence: CAANRGNNEKLFF. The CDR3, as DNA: TGTGCCGCGAACAGGGGAAATAATGAAAAACTGTTTTTT.

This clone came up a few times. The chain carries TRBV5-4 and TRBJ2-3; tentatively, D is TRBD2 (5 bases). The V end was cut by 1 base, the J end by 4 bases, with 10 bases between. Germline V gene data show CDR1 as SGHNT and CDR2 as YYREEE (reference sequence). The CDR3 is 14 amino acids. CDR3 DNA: TGTGCCAGCAGCTTGACGAAGAGGGCAGATACGCAGTATTTT. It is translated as CASSLTKRADTQYF.

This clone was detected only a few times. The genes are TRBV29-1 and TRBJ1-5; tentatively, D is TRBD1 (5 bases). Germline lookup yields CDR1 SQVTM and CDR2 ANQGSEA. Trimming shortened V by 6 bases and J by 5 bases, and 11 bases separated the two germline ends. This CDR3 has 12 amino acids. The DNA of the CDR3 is TGCAGCGTCACAGGTCGGGATCAGCCCCAGCATTTT. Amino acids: CSVTGRDQPQHF.

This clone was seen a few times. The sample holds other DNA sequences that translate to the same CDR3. The CDR3 nucleotides read TGCGCCAGCAGCTTGGCTACGGAGACCCAGTACTTC. Translating it yields CASSLATETQYF. The V call is TRBV5-1, the J call TRBJ2-5, with D unresolved. Looked up from germline, CDR1 is SGHRS and CDR2 is YFSETQ. The length of the CDR3 is 12 residues. Deletions cut 0 bases from V and 5 bases from J, with 5 bases between.

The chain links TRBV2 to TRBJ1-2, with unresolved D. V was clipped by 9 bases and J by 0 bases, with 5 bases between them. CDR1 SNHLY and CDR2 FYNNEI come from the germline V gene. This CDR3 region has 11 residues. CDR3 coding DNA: TGTGCCAGTACAGCTAACTATGGCTACACCTTC. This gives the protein CASTANYGYTF.

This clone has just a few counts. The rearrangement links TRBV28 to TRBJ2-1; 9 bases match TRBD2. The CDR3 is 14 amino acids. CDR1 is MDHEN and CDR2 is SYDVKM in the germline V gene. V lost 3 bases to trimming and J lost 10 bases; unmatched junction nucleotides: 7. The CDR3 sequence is CASSLLAGIGEQFF. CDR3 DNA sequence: TGTGCCAGCAGTTTGCTAGCGGGGATCGGAGAGCAGTTCTTC.